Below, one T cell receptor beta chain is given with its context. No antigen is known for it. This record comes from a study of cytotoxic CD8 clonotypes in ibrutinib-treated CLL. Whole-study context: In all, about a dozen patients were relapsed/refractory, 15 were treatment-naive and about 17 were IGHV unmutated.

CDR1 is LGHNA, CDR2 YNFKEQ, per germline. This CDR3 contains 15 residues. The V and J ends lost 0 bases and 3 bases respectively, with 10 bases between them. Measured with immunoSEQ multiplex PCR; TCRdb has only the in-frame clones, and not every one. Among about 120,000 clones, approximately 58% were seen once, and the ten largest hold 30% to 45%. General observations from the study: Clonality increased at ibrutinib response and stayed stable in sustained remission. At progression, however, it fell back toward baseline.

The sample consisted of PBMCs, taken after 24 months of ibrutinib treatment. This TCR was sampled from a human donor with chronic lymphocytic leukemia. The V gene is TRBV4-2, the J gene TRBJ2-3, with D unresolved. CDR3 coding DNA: TGTGCCAGCAGCCAAGAGTGGGCGGCGACAGATACGCAGTATTTT. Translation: CASSQEWAATDTQYF.